These 32 T cell receptor beta chains originate from one sample sequenced in a study of T-cell reconstitution after alpha-beta-depleted transplantation in children. Researchers prepared the TCRbeta library using unique molecular identifiers, the study reports. TCRdb called the PCR reads again in MiXCR, with one record for every CDR3 protein. Here the sample spans under 350,000 distinct CDR3 sequences, around 9.6% being singletons. The starting material was PBMCs from the stem cell graft donor, obtained from the stem cell graft. The receptor source for this set is a human donor who donated a stem cell graft to a child with SCID.

This clonotype was seen ten or more times. The chain combines TRBV5-1 with TRBJ2-2; 7 positions agree with TRBD1. The CDR3 has 14 residues. The germline V gene encodes CDR1 SGHRS and CDR2 YFSETQ. V lost 4 bases, J lost 7 bases, and 7 bases stayed unmatched. The CDR3 DNA reads TGCGCCAGCAGCACGGGACAGAGCAGCGGGGAGCTGTTTTTT. It is translated as CASSTGQSSGELFF.

The sample holds a few counts of this clonotype. The V call is TRBV12-3 or TRBV12-4, the J call TRBJ2-7, with D hard to call. The CDR3 sequence is 13 residues long. V was pared by 5 bases and J by 1 base, with 9 bases between. The CDR3 sequence: CASSRSVSYEQYF. In DNA, the CDR3 is TGTGCCAGCAGTCGGTCGGTTTCCTACGAGCAGTACTTC.

This clonotype was detected only a few times. The chain has TRBV24-1 and TRBJ2-5, with TRBD1 matching over 8 bases. J gave up 5 bases and V 4 bases, and 2 bases lay outside the gene matches. This CDR3 spans 13 amino acids. Germline V gene sequence: CDR1 KGHDR, CDR2 SFDVKD. The CDR3 region has the DNA TGTGCCACCAGTGACCGGGACAGGGAGACCCAGTACTTC. Translation: CATSDRDRETQYF.

The rearrangement joins TRBV12-3 or TRBV12-4 to TRBJ2-1; 10 nucleotides align to TRBD2. With 6 bases clipped from V and 4 bases from J, the junction kept 6 bases outside the gene matches. This CDR3 is built from 15 residues. In DNA form, the CDR3 reads TGTGCCAGCAGGGGAGCGGGGGGGCCTTACAATGAGCAGTTCTTC. Encoded protein: CASRGAGGPYNEQFF.

V is TRBV20-1 and J is TRBJ1-5; TRBD1 matches 7 bases. V lost 3 bases and J lost 3; bases outside the gene matches: 5. This CDR3 is built from 14 residues. Per the germline V gene, CDR1 is DFQATT and CDR2 is SNEGSKA (reference sequence). The DNA of the CDR3 is TGCAGTGCTAGGACAGGGACTGCCAATCAGCCCCAGCATTTT. This codes for CSARTGTANQPQHF.

This clonotype was counted a few times. The chain uses TRBV5-1 and TRBJ2-5; D tentatively reads TRBD1 or TRBD2 (5 bases each). The CDR3 spans 16 residues. CDR1 SGHRS and CDR2 YFSETQ come from the germline V gene. V dropped 0 bases and J dropped 2 bases, with 14 bases sitting between them. DNA of the CDR3: TGCGCCAGCAGCTTGGCCACTAGGGCAGGGCAAGAGACCCAGTACTTC. Translating gives CASSLATRAGQETQYF.

The rearrangement uses TRBV6-2 or TRBV6-3 and TRBJ1-2; D is unresolved. The CDR3 is 12 amino acids. CDR1 and CDR2 from the germline V gene are MNHEY and SVGEGT. Trimming left V 5 bases short and J 3 bases short, with 7 bases between. The CDR3 sequence: CASSRMHYGYTF. DNA for the CDR3: TGTGCCAGCAGTAGGATGCACTATGGCTACACCTTC.

The genes are TRBV20-1 and TRBJ2-5; 9 nucleotides agree with TRBD2. Germline CDR1 is DFQATT and CDR2 is SNEGSKA (reference sequence). The V segment lost 6 bases and the J segment 1 base; nucleotides outside the gene matches: 15. The CDR3 runs to 17 residues. The CDR3 region has the DNA TGCAGTGCAACAGGAGCTAGCGGGAAAGTCCGCCAAGAGACCCAGTACTTC. Protein sequence: CSATGASGKVRQETQYF.

The CDR3 loop reads CATSERGGTGELFF. CDR3 nucleotides: TGTGCCACCAGTGAGAGGGGGGGAACCGGGGAGCTGTTTTTT. This rearrangement joins TRBV24-1 to TRBJ2-2; D possibly corresponds to TRBD2 (7 bases). V was clipped by 4 bases and J by 5 bases, with 10 bases between them. Germline CDR1 is KGHDR and CDR2 is SFDVKD. This CDR3 has 14 amino acids.

As to this clonotype: It may be a read error: a sequence one base away is much more abundant. The chain joins TRBV6-5 to TRBJ1-2; D not certain. Germline loops: CDR1 MNHEY, CDR2 SVGAGI. The CDR3 spans 15 residues. The CDR3 loop is CASSYSPIVNYSYTF. In nucleotides, the CDR3 is TGTGCCAGCAGTTACTCCCCCATCGTTAACTATAGCTACACCTTC.

This clonotype was seen many times. The chain is built from TRBV5-1 and TRBJ2-2; a possible D gene is TRBD1 (5 bases). The V end lost 0 bases, the J end lost 1 base, and 10 bases lay between the germline ends. Germline CDR1 reads SGHRS; CDR2 reads YFSETQ. CDR3 length: 16 residues. In DNA, the CDR3 is TGCGCCAGCAGCTTGGCCGCAGGGAAGAACACCGGGGAGCTGTTTTTT. It yields the protein CASSLAAGKNTGELFF.

At least ten counts were recorded for this clonotype. The chain employs TRBV28 and TRBJ2-7; D may match TRBD1 or TRBD2 (5 bases each). The CDR3 totals 13 residues. Germline-derived CDR1 and CDR2 are MDHEN and SYDVKM. V shed 4 bases and J shed 0 bases, with 7 bases lying between them. The CDR3 coding sequence is TGTGCCAGCAGTTCCGGGACCTCCTACGAGCAGTACTTC. Translating it yields CASSSGTSYEQYF.

This clonotype has only a few counts. This chain links TRBV7-9 with TRBJ2-6, with TRBD1 matching over 8 bases. CDR3 length: 17 amino acids. Germline CDR1 SEHNR, CDR2 FQNEAQ (reference sequence). The J segment lost 2 bases and the V segment lost 3 bases, leaving 6 bases of the junction unmatched. The CDR3 region has the DNA TGTGCCAGCAGCTTGAGGGACAGGAGGACTGGGGCCAACGTCCTGACTTTC. It specifies CASSLRDRRTGANVLTF.

This clonotype was recorded at least ten times. V usage is TRBV6-4 and J usage is TRBJ2-1; D tentatively fits TRBD1 or TRBD2 (5 bases each). This CDR3 region has 13 residues. V dropped 3 bases and J dropped 3 bases, with 6 bases sitting between them. CDR1 is MRHNA, CDR2 SNTAGT, per germline. The DNA of the CDR3 is TGTGCCAGCAGTGAGGGGGACTACAATGAGCAGTTCTTC. This sequence encodes CASSEGDYNEQFF.

This clonotype was observed a few times. The chain uses TRBV2 and TRBJ2-2; D gene uncertain. V was cut by 6 bases and J by 0 bases, with 11 bases left in between. CDR1 SNHLY and CDR2 FYNNEI come from the germline V gene. The CDR3 is made up of 15 amino acids. The CDR3 coding sequence is TGTGCCAGCAGCATACAGCCATCGAACACCGGGGAGCTGTTTTTT. Translating it yields CASSIQPSNTGELFF.

This clonotype appeared many times. J is TRBJ1-2 and V is TRBV6-5; perhaps TRBD1 as D (6 bases). Germline CDR1 is MNHEY and CDR2 is SVGAGI. V lost 4 bases, J lost 2 bases, and 20 bases lay in between. The CDR3 runs 17 residues. CDR3 region: CASSFGQRNTENYGYTF. In DNA, the CDR3 is TGTGCCAGCAGTTTCGGACAGAGAAACACCGAAAACTATGGCTACACCTTC.

This clonotype was counted between two and nine times. The V gene is TRBV2, the J gene TRBJ1-2; no clear D gene. V lost 2 bases and J 3 bases, leaving 13 bases between the germline ends. Per the germline V gene, CDR1 is SNHLY and CDR2 is FYNNEI. The CDR3 is 15 amino acids. In nucleotides, the CDR3 is TGTGCCAGCAGTGAAATCGGGGAGCAGGACTATGGCTACACCTTC. Its protein product is CASSEIGEQDYGYTF.

This clonotype turned up a few times. The junction shows a germline mismatch at one end, possibly a read error. This sequence joins TRBV14 and TRBJ2-5, with D unclear. This CDR3 contains 13 residues. Germline V gene sequence: CDR1 SGHDN, CDR2 FVKESK. CDR3 residues: CASSQVFQGTQYF. CDR3 nucleotide sequence: TGTGCCAGCAGCCAAGTTTTTCAAGGGACCCAGTACTTC.

This clonotype was seen ten or more times. The chain uses TRBV20-1 and TRBJ2-1, with D uncertain. Germline CDR1 and CDR2: DFQATT and SNEGSKA (reference sequence). There are 10 residues in the CDR3. Trimming removed 8 bases at V and 3 bases at J, with 5 bases between. CDR3 amino acids: CSPYYNEQFF. Here the CDR3 DNA reads TGCAGTCCTTACTACAATGAGCAGTTCTTC.

V and J are TRBV12-3 or TRBV12-4 and TRBJ1-4; 7 bases fit TRBD1. The V and J ends lost 3 bases and 3 bases, in that order; junction bases with no gene match: 4. The length of the CDR3 is 15 residues. The DNA of the CDR3 is TGTGCCAGCAGTTTTTCAGGGGGTGCTAATGAAAAACTGTTTTTT. Amino acid sequence: CASSFSGGANEKLFF.

In this sample, this clonotype turned up a few times. V and J are TRBV11-1 and TRBJ1-6; D is unclear. The CDR3 spans 19 residues. Germline V lookup: CDR1 SGHAT, CDR2 FQDESV (reference sequence). Trimming removed 3 bases from V and 0 bases from J, with 18 bases in between. The DNA of the CDR3 is TGTGCCAGCAGCTTTCCGGGTGCACAATTGAGCTCCTATAATTCACCCCTCCACTTT. It is translated as CASSFPGAQLSSYNSPLHF.

This chain joins TRBV7-6 and TRBJ2-7; D not resolved. CDR1 is SGHVS, CDR2 FNYEAQ, per germline. The CDR3 totals 14 residues. V lost 1 base, J lost 2 bases, and 9 bases lay in between. CDR3 sequence: CASSLGRIAYEQYF. The CDR3 coding sequence is TGTGCCAGCAGCTTAGGGCGGATAGCCTACGAGCAGTACTTC.

V gene TRBV18 combines with J gene TRBJ2-7; unclear D gene. CDR3 length equals 16 residues. Germline CDR1 and CDR2: KGHSH and LQKENI. The V end lost 0 bases, the J end lost 3 bases, and 15 bases lay between the germline ends. The CDR3 nucleotides are TGTGCCAGCTCACCACCTTTCCGAACAACTTTCTACGAGCAGTACTTC. It is translated as CASSPPFRTTFYEQYF.

The table lists this clonotype with many counts. The chain carries TRBV6-5 and TRBJ2-2; D is uncertain. This CDR3 region has 13 residues. Trimming stripped 0 bases from V and 7 bases from J, with 6 bases between. CDR1 MNHEY and CDR2 SVGAGI come from the germline V gene. Here the CDR3 reads CASSYSIFGELFF. Written as DNA, the CDR3 is TGTGCCAGCAGTTACTCTATTTTCGGGGAGCTGTTTTTT.

CDR3 region: CATSDAGTSGNTGELFF. In DNA, the CDR3 is TGTGCCACCAGTGATGCCGGGACTAGCGGAAACACCGGGGAGCTGTTTTTT. The chain is built from TRBV24-1 and TRBJ2-2, with 11 bases that match TRBD2. The ends lost 3 bases at V and 2 bases at J; junction bases unmatched: 4. CDR1 KGHDR and CDR2 SFDVKD come from the germline V gene. This CDR3 region has 17 residues.

This clonotype was seen a few times. The J gene is TRBJ2-1, the V gene TRBV5-1; 7 nucleotides agree with TRBD1. Unmatched junction bases numbered 3, after V lost 2 bases and J lost 1 base. CDR1 is SGHRS, CDR2 YFSETQ, per germline. The CDR3 covers 15 residues. This CDR3 is CASSLQGRSYNEQFF. The CDR3 region has the DNA TGCGCCAGCAGCTTACAGGGGCGATCCTACAATGAGCAGTTCTTC.

This sequence joins TRBV20-1 and TRBJ2-1; TRBD2 matches 12 bases. V lost 2 bases and J lost 1; bases outside the gene matches: 6. Germline V lookup: CDR1 DFQATT, CDR2 SNEGSKA (reference sequence). The CDR3 consists of 17 residues. The DNA for the CDR3 is TGCAGTGCTAGACTGGCTAGCGGGGGGGCTTCCTACAATGAGCAGTTCTTC. Its protein product is CSARLASGGASYNEQFF.

The sample holds many counts of this clonotype. CDR3 sequence (DNA): TGCAGTGCCCCGGCGGATAACACCGGGGAGCTGTTTTTT. It yields the protein CSAPADNTGELFF. The chain couples TRBV20-1 to TRBJ2-2; D gene ambiguous. The CDR3 length is 13 residues. Trimming stripped 6 bases from V and 2 bases from J, with 10 bases between. Germline CDR1 and CDR2: DFQATT and SNEGSKA (reference sequence).

This clonotype was observed a few times. CDR3 loop: CASSIRSSGGAAGELFF. The CDR3 DNA reads TGCGCCAGCAGCATCCGATCTAGCGGGGGGGCCGCCGGGGAGCTGTTTTTT. The V gene is TRBV4-1, the J gene TRBJ2-2, with 12 nucleotides matching TRBD2. This CDR3 spans 17 amino acids. The V gene's germline CDR1 is MGHRA and CDR2 YSYEKL. J was trimmed by 6 bases and V by 5 bases; bases with no gene match: 10.

This clonotype was counted only a few times. The DNA of the CDR3 is TGTGCCAGCAGCTTACGAGCGGCTAGCGGGAACCAAGAGACCCAGTACTTC. Translated: CASSLRAASGNQETQYF. The V gene is TRBV7-9, the J gene TRBJ2-5, with 9 nucleotides matching TRBD2. V gave up 2 bases and J gave up 0 bases; unmatched junction bases: 7. Looked up from germline, CDR1 is SEHNR and CDR2 is FQNEAQ (reference sequence). This CDR3 has 17 amino acids.

The table lists this clonotype with many counts. This chain connects TRBV20-1 to TRBJ2-7; TRBD2 matches 16 bases. The CDR3 has 14 residues. CDR1 DFQATT and CDR2 SNEGSKA come from the germline V gene (reference sequence). Trimming at V came to 4 bases and at J to 6 bases, leaving 3 bases not matched to a gene. CDR3 region: CSATGTSGGAEQYF. CDR3 DNA sequence: TGCAGTGCTACCGGGACTAGCGGGGGGGCCGAGCAGTACTTC.

Many counts were recorded for this clonotype. The gene calls are TRBV15 and TRBJ2-3; 7 bases fit TRBD2. The CDR3 is 16 amino acids. The V gene's germline CDR1 is LNHNV and CDR2 YYDKDF (reference sequence). V dropped 0 bases and J dropped 5; count of bases not matched to a gene: 8. Written as DNA, the CDR3 is TGTGCCACCAGCAGAGATTGGGGGAGGGCACAAGATACGCAGTATTTT. As protein: CATSRDWGRAQDTQYF. The variable domain in full, with the rest retrieved from reference TRBV15 and TRBJ2-3, is DAMVIQNPRYQVTQFGKPVTLSCSQTLNHNVMYWYQQKSSQAPKLLFHYYDKDFNNEADTPDNFQSRRPNTSFCFLDIRSPGLGDTAMYLCATSRDWGRAQDTQYFGPGTRLTVL.